These 22 T cell receptor beta chains came from one sample sequenced in a study of cytomegalovirus exposure and HLA in healthy donors. Primers included in the PCR were 60 Vbeta and 13 Jbeta primers. The assay was immunoSEQ multiplex PCR, and TCRdb's table has in-frame clones only and misses some. In the table there are around 180,000 clones, around 82% of which are singletons. The specimen was PBMCs. All receptors come from a man aged 40-49 years in good health and CMV-seronegative.

V usage is TRBV7-3 and J usage is TRBJ1-5; D call uncertain. This CDR3 is built from 13 residues. V shed 4 bases and J shed 4 bases, with 8 bases lying between them. Germline assignment: CDR1 SGHTA and CDR2 FQGTGA. Written as DNA, the CDR3 is TGTGCCAGCAGCTCACAACCAAATCAGCCCCAGCATTTT. Its translation is CASSSQPNQPQHF. Drawing the rest from reference TRBV7-3 and TRBJ1-5, the complete variable domain is GAGVSQTPSNKVTEKGKYVELRCDPISGHTALYWYRQSLGQGPEFLIYFQGTGAADDSGLPNDRFFAVRPEGSVSTLKIQRTERGDSAVYLCASSSQPNQPQHFGDGTRLSIL.

The V gene is TRBV2, the J gene TRBJ1-2; D may be TRBD1 (5 bases). The CDR3 covers 14 residues. Germline-derived CDR1 and CDR2 are SNHLY and FYNNEI. Trimming removed 3 bases at V and 3 bases at J, with 11 bases between. CDR3 amino acids: CASSEKGSYYGYTF. The DNA for the CDR3 is TGTGCCAGCAGTGAGAAGGGGTCCTACTATGGCTACACCTTC.

This clone was detected only once. The genes are TRBV7-2 and TRBJ1-5, with D uncertain. V was pared by 2 bases and J by 4 bases, with 6 bases between. This CDR3 is 13 amino acids long. Germline lookup yields CDR1 SGHTA and CDR2 FQGNSA. Written as DNA, the CDR3 is TGTGCCAGCAGCTTAAGTGAGAATCAGCCCCAGCATTTT. Protein: CASSLSENQPQHF.

This clone was counted a few times. As DNA, the CDR3 is TGTGCCATCAGTGAGTCACCGGACAGGGAGGGATACGAGCAGTACTTC. Amino acid sequence: CAISESPDREGYEQYF. The chain is built from TRBV10-3 and TRBJ2-7; D is possibly TRBD1 (8 bases). The germline gives CDR1 ENHRY, CDR2 SYGVKD. The CDR3 is made up of 16 amino acids. V shed 0 bases and J shed 4 bases, with 16 bases lying between them.

The chain uses TRBV19 and TRBJ1-5, with D possibly being TRBD1 (6 bases). Germline CDR1 is LNHDA and CDR2 is SQIVND (reference sequence). V dropped 4 bases and J dropped 0 bases, with 10 bases sitting between them. The CDR3 runs 15 residues. The CDR3 spells CASSTGAYSNQPQHF. DNA for the CDR3: TGTGCCAGTAGTACAGGGGCGTATAGCAATCAGCCCCAGCATTTT.

The J gene is TRBJ2-7, the V gene TRBV27; a weak D match, TRBD1 (5 bases). Germline-derived CDR1 and CDR2 are MNHEY and SMNVEV (reference sequence). This CDR3 contains 14 residues. Trimming cost V 0 bases and J 4 bases, with 10 bases left between them. The CDR3 spells CASSLSPGIYEQYF. CDR3 coding DNA: TGTGCCAGCAGTTTATCTCCAGGGATATACGAGCAGTACTTC.

The chain carries TRBV6-6 and TRBJ1-2; D uncertain. Per the germline V gene, CDR1 is MNHNY and CDR2 is SVGAGI (reference sequence). Between the trimmed V and J ends, which lost 0 bases and 8 bases, there was a span of 10 bases. The CDR3 contains 13 residues. DNA of the CDR3: TGTGCCAGCAGTTACTCTGGCCCGGGGGGCTACACCTTC. Translated: CASSYSGPGGYTF.

This clone was recorded a few times. The chain uses TRBV23-1 and TRBJ2-7; 8 bases are shared with TRBD2. TRBV23-1 is labeled an ORF, and its function is uncertain. Losses at the gene ends were 7 bases for V and 6 bases for J; bases not matched to a gene: 8. The CDR3 loop spans 13 amino acids. For the CDR3, the DNA is TGCGCCAGCACCGGGGGGGGGCGATTCGAGCAGTACTTC. Its protein is CASTGGGRFEQYF.

The chain carries TRBV5-4 and TRBJ2-7, with D tentatively TRBD2 (5 bases). The germline CDR1 and CDR2 sequences are SGHNT and YYREEE (reference sequence). The V end lost 4 bases, the J end lost 3 bases, and 11 bases lay between the germline ends. The CDR3 is 13 residues long. The CDR3 nucleotides are TGTGCCAGCAGCCTCGACGGGGACTACGAGCAGTACTTC. Translating gives CASSLDGDYEQYF.

The chain links TRBV9 to TRBJ2-7; D is unclear. CDR1 and CDR2 from the germline V gene are SGDLS and YYNGEE. This CDR3 spans 12 amino acids. V was clipped by 3 bases and J by 4 bases, with 8 bases between them. CDR3 amino acids: CASSADSYEQYF. CDR3 in DNA: TGTGCCAGCAGCGCCGACTCGTACGAGCAGTACTTC. Filled out from reference TRBV9 and TRBJ2-7, the complete variable domain reads DSGVTQTPKHLITATGQRVTLRCSPRSGDLSVYWYQQSLDQGLQFLIQYYNGEERAKGNILERFSAQQFPDLHSELNLSSLELGDSALYFCASSADSYEQYFGPGTRLTVT.

The rearrangement joins TRBV5-1 to TRBJ2-1; possibly TRBD1 for D (7 bases). The CDR3 contains 16 residues. Trimming took 4 bases from V and 7 from J, leaving 21 bases between them. CDR1 is SGHRS and CDR2 is YFSETQ in the germline V gene. The DNA for the CDR3 is TGCGCCAGCAGCGCCAGACAGGGCGGGGTGGGGAATGAGCAGTTCTTC. Encoded protein: CASSARQGGVGNEQFF.

V gene TRBV4-3 combines with J gene TRBJ1-4; D is ambiguous. V dropped 0 bases and J dropped 3 bases, with 14 bases sitting between them. The CDR3 covers 17 residues. CDR1 and CDR2 (germline): LGHNA, YSLEER. The DNA for the CDR3 is TGCGCCAGCAGCCAAGAGTGGTACCAGGCTTCTAATGAAAAACTGTTTTTT. Amino acids: CASSQEWYQASNEKLFF.

There are a few counts of this clone. The chain couples TRBV4-3 to TRBJ2-1, with D unresolved. The CDR3 loop spans 13 amino acids. V lost 0 bases and J lost 9, with 9 bases in between. Germline V gives CDR1 LGHNA, CDR2 YSLEER. DNA for the CDR3: TGCGCCAGCAGCCAAGATCGGGTTGGTGAGCAGTTCTTC. Its protein is CASSQDRVGEQFF.

This clone was found a few times. The chain joins TRBV19 to TRBJ1-2; perhaps TRBD1 as D (5 bases). V lost 6 bases and J 4 bases, leaving 15 bases between the germline ends. This CDR3 contains 14 residues. Looked up from germline, CDR1 is LNHDA and CDR2 is SQIVND (reference sequence). The DNA of the CDR3 is TGTGCCAGTAGCTGGGGAGGGGACGCCTATGGCTACACCTTC. Translating it yields CASSWGGDAYGYTF.

The chain joins TRBV9 to TRBJ2-2; D remains ambiguous. V was trimmed by 4 bases and J by 4 bases, leaving 17 bases between them. The CDR3 length is 16 residues. In germline, CDR1 is SGDLS, CDR2 YYNGEE. DNA for the CDR3: TGTGCCAGCAGCCCCCTGGGCTCCTTGGGCACCGGGGAGCTGTTTTTT. Protein product: CASSPLGSLGTGELFF.

The chain carries TRBV15 and TRBJ2-1, with a possible D match to TRBD2 (6 bases). V was pared by 0 bases and J by 9 bases, with 12 bases between. The CDR3 runs 14 residues. Germline-derived CDR1 and CDR2 are LNHNV and YYDKDF (reference sequence). CDR3 residues: CATSREAPAGEQFF. Here the CDR3 DNA reads TGTGCCACCAGCAGAGAGGCCCCAGCGGGTGAGCAGTTCTTC.

This clone was counted a single time. CDR3 coding DNA: TGTGCCATCAGTGGGACAGGGCCGACCGGGGAGCTGTTTTTT. Translating it yields CAISGTGPTGELFF. This chain joins TRBV10-3 and TRBJ2-2, with 8 positions matching TRBD1. CDR3 length: 14 amino acids. CDR1 and CDR2 (germline): ENHRY, SYGVKD. Trimming took 4 bases from V and 5 from J; bases not matched to a gene: 3.

The sample holds a few counts of this clone. V usage is TRBV30 and J usage is TRBJ1-5; D not resolved. V was shortened by 3 bases and J by 5 bases, with 14 bases between the two germline ends. This CDR3 spans 14 amino acids. Germline lookup yields CDR1 GTSNPN and CDR2 SVGIG (reference sequence). The CDR3 bases are TGTGCCTGGAGCGAATATGCCAGTGATCAGCCCCAGCATTTT. Protein sequence: CAWSEYASDQPQHF.

The J gene is TRBJ1-4, the V gene TRBV5-1; 10 bases line up with TRBD1. The CDR3 consists of 15 residues. V was pared by 5 bases and J by 7 bases, with 8 bases of the junction left unmatched. In germline, CDR1 is SGHRS, CDR2 YFSETQ. CDR3 DNA sequence: TGCGCCAGCAGGCTGATGGGACAGGGGAGTGAAAAACTGTTTTTT. Protein sequence: CASRLMGQGSEKLFF.

This chain joins TRBV5-1 and TRBJ2-5; 9 bases match TRBD1. V shed 2 bases and J 5 bases; nucleotides not matched to a gene: 7. The CDR3 is 15 residues long. The germline V gene has CDR1 SGHRS and CDR2 YFSETQ. The CDR3, as DNA: TGCGCCAGCAGCTTTGGGACAGGGATCCGGGAGACCCAGTACTTC. Translated, it gives CASSFGTGIRETQYF. The variable domain in full, completed from reference TRBV5-1 and TRBJ2-5, reads KAGVTQTPRYLIKTRGQQVTLSCSPISGHRSVSWYQQTPGQGLQFLFEYFSETQRNKGNFPGRFSGRQFSNSRSEMNVSTLELGDSALYLCASSFGTGIRETQYFGPGTRLLVL.

The CDR3 DNA reads TGTGCCAGCAGGCAGGGGGGAGACACTGAAGCTTTCTTT. Translated: CASRQGGDTEAFF. J is TRBJ1-1 and V is TRBV25-1, with 7 nucleotides matching TRBD1. The germline V gene encodes CDR1 MGHDK and CDR2 SYGVNS. The CDR3 extends over 13 amino acids. With V trimmed by 6 bases and J by 3 bases, 4 bases remained unmatched.

V and J are TRBV5-1 and TRBJ1-5; 9 bases align to TRBD1. The CDR3 contains 15 residues. The germline V gene has CDR1 SGHRS and CDR2 YFSETQ. The junction had 5 bases not matched to a gene; V was cut back by 5 bases and J by 2 bases. CDR3 residues: CASRRTGERNQPQHF. In nucleotides, the CDR3 is TGCGCCAGCAGGAGGACAGGGGAACGCAATCAGCCCCAGCATTTT.